This T cell receptor beta chain came from a study of blood T cell repertoires in COVID-19. In the study overall: The samples span acute and convalescent COVID-19 from the United States, Italy and Spain. The analysed material was cDNA or gDNA that came from T cells, B-cell-depleted T cells, or PBMCs.

Per the original data handling: Reference gene primer amplification in the assay estimated nucleated cell counts. Only in-frame clones appear in the TCRdb table, and some are missing; sequencing was by immunoSEQ multiplex PCR. That table supplies the V and J calls and clone size; D and trimming were determined from the DNA. The top ten hold 9% to 15% of the sample, which has 81,000 or so clones, approximately 90% seen once. The sequence came from a man aged 65 to 79 with active or convalescent COVID-19. Sequencing was carried out using peripheral blood.

The CDR3 sequence is CASSLVARDTEAFF. As DNA, the CDR3 is TGTGCCAGCAGCTTAGTTGCCAGGGACACTGAAGCTTTCTTT. This chain links TRBV7-2 with TRBJ1-1; possibly TRBD1 for D (5 bases). Between the trimmed V and J ends, which lost 1 base and 3 bases, there was a span of 9 bases. Germline assignment: CDR1 SGHTA and CDR2 FQGNSA. The CDR3 has 14 residues.